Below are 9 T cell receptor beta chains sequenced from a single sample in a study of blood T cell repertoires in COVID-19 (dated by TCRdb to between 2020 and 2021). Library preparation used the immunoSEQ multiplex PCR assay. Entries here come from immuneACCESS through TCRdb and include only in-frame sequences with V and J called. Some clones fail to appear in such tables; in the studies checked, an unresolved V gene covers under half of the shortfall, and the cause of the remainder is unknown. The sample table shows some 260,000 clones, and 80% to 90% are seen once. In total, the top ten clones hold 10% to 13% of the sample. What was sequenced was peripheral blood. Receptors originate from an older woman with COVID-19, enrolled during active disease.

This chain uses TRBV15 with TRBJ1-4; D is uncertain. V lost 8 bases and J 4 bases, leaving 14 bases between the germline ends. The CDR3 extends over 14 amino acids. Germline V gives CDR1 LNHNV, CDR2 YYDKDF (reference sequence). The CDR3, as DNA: TGTGCCACCGGGTCGGCAGAGCGTAATGAAAAACTGTTTTTT. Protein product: CATGSAERNEKLFF.

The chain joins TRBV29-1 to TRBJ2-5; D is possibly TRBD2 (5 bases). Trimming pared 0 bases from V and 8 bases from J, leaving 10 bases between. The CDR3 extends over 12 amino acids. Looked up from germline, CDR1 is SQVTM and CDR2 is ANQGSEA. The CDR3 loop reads CSVEDPGSTQYF. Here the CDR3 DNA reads TGCAGCGTTGAAGATCCGGGGTCAACCCAGTACTTC.

CDR3 loop: CAWSQGANYGYTF. CDR3 nucleotides: TGTGCCTGGAGCCAGGGGGCGAACTATGGCTACACCTTC. This sequence joins TRBV30 and TRBJ1-2; TRBD1 aligns across 8 bases. The length of the CDR3 is 13 residues. After removal of 3 bases from V and 2 bases from J, the junction contained 2 bases not matched to a gene. In germline, CDR1 is GTSNPN, CDR2 SVGIG (reference sequence).

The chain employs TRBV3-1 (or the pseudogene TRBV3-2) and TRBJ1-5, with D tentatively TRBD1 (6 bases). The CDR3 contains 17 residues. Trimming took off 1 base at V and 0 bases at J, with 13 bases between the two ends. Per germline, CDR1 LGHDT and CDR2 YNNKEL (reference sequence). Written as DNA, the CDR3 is TGTGCCAGCAGCCAAGGGTACGGACAGTATAGCAATCAGCCCCAGCATTTT. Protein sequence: CASSQGYGQYSNQPQHF.

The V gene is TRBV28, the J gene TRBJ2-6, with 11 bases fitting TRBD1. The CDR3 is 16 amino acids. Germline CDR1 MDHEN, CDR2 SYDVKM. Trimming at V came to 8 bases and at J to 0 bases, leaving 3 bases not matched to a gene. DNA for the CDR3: TGTGCCAGCCACGGGACAGGGGGCTCTGGGGCCAACGTCCTGACTTTC. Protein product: CASHGTGGSGANVLTF.

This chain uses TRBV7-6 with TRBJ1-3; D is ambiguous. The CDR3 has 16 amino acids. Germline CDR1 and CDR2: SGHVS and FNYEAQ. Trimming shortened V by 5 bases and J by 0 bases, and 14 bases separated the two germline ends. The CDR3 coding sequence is TGTGCCAGCAGCCTGGAGCCTCGGGGCTCTGGAAACACCATATATTTT. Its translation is CASSLEPRGSGNTIYF.

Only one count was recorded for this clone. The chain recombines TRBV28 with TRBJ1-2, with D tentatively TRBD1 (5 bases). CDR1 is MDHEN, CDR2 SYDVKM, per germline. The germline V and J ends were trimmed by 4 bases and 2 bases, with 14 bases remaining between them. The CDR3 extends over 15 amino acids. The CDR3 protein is CASSSDILTNYGYTF. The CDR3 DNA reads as TGTGCCAGCAGTTCGGACATCCTCACCAACTATGGCTACACCTTC.

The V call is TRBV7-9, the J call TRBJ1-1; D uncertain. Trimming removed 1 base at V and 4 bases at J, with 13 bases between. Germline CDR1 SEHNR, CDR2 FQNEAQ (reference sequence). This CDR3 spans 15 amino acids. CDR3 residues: CASSLVGGGFTEAFF. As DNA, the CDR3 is TGTGCCAGCAGCTTAGTAGGCGGTGGGTTCACTGAAGCTTTCTTT.

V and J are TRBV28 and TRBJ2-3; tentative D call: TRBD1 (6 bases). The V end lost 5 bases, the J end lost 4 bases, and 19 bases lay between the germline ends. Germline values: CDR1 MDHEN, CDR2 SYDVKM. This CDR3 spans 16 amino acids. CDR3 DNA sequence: TGTGCCAGCAGTCCCCGGTCAGGGGCAAGGTCAGATACGCAGTATTTT. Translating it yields CASSPRSGARSDTQYF.